These 16 T cell receptor beta chains originate from one sample sequenced in a study of T cells after posttransplantation cyclophosphamide. Control samples came 1 year after myeloablative marrow transplants with methotrexate plus calcineurin inhibitor. Only in-frame clones appear in the TCRdb table, and some are missing; sequencing was by immunoSEQ multiplex PCR. The table has about 12,000 clones, 70% to 90% seen once. Sample: PBMCs, taken about 380 days after allogeneic stem cell transplant with calcineurin inhibitor and methotrexate. The receptors originated from a male patient aged 30 to 39 who received an allogeneic stem cell transplant from an unrelated donor, was CMV-positive, and had acute GVHD only. The graft donor may account for some of the T cells.

The chain carries TRBV18 and TRBJ2-2; perhaps TRBD1 as D (6 bases). Germline-derived CDR1 and CDR2 are KGHSH and LQKENI. V gave up 2 bases and J gave up 2 bases, with 6 bases separating them. The length of the CDR3 is 14 residues. CDR3 region: CASSPGGNTGELFF. As DNA, the CDR3 is TGTGCCAGCTCACCAGGGGGCAACACCGGGGAGCTGTTTTTT. The full variable domain, with the rest looked up from reference TRBV18 and TRBJ2-2, is NAGVMQNPRHLVRRRGQEARLRCSPMKGHSHVYWYRQLPEEGLKFMVYLQKENIIDESGMPKERFSAEFPKEGPSILRIQQVVRGDSAAYFCASSPGGNTGELFFGEGSRLTVL.

As for this clone: The junction shows a germline mismatch at one end, possibly a read error. Different DNA sequences within this sample yield the same CDR3. The V and J genes are TRBV5-1 and TRBJ2-2; 7 positions agree with TRBD1. CDR3 length equals 15 residues. The germline gives CDR1 SGHRS, CDR2 YFSETQ. CDR3 coding DNA: TGCGCCAGCAGCATTGGGACAGCGAACACCGGGGAGCTGTTTTTC. This translates into CASSIGTANTGELFF.

The V gene is TRBV2, the J gene TRBJ2-1, with D possibly being TRBD1 (6 bases). Germline V gives CDR1 SNHLY, CDR2 FYNNEI. The CDR3 contains 15 residues. The germline V and J ends were trimmed by 1 base and 1 base, with 8 bases remaining between them. Here the CDR3 reads CASSEEDRSYNEQFF. For the CDR3, the DNA is TGTGCCAGCAGTGAAGAGGACAGATCCTACAATGAGCAGTTCTTC.

V and J are TRBV5-4 and TRBJ1-2; D ambiguous. In germline, CDR1 is SGHNT, CDR2 YYREEE (reference sequence). There are 14 residues in the CDR3. V lost 1 base and J 3 bases, leaving 10 bases between the germline ends. The CDR3 DNA reads as TGTGCCAGCAGCTTGCGTGCCGGGGACTATGGCTACACCTTC. The encoded protein is CASSLRAGDYGYTF.

This chain connects TRBV9 to TRBJ2-2; TRBD1 is a possible D gene (5 bases). Trimming shortened V by 3 bases and J by 5 bases, and 8 bases separated the two germline ends. Germline V CDR1 and CDR2: SGDLS, YYNGEE. CDR3 length equals 13 residues. The CDR3 loop reads CASSGRVTGELFF. In nucleotides, the CDR3 is TGTGCCAGCAGCGGCAGGGTTACCGGGGAGCTGTTTTTT.

J is TRBJ1-4 and V is TRBV5-1, with D possibly being TRBD1 (5 bases). The CDR3 extends over 16 amino acids. The ends were cut back, 0 bases at V and 7 bases at J, with 16 bases in the middle. From germline, CDR1 is SGHRS and CDR2 YFSETQ. CDR3 DNA sequence: TGCGCCAGCAGCTTGGCCGGTGGAGGGGAGATTGAAAAACTGTTTTTT. This codes for CASSLAGGGEIEKLFF.

The chain has TRBV6-5 and TRBJ1-1, with TRBD1 identical over 10 bases. Per germline, CDR1 MNHEY and CDR2 SVGAGI. The junction had 4 bases not matched to a gene; V was cut back by 4 bases and J by 2 bases. The CDR3 consists of 15 residues. The CDR3 here is CASSFGTGANTEAFF. DNA for the CDR3: TGTGCCAGCAGTTTCGGGACAGGGGCTAACACTGAAGCTTTCTTT.

The chain carries TRBV7-6 and TRBJ2-7, with 8 bases that match TRBD2. This CDR3 spans 15 amino acids. Unmatched junction bases numbered 8, after V lost 2 bases and J lost 5 bases. The germline gives CDR1 SGHVS, CDR2 FNYEAQ. CDR3 region: CASSLLAGTGNEQYF. In DNA form, the CDR3 reads TGTGCCAGCAGCTTATTAGCGGGGACGGGCAACGAGCAGTACTTC.

The CDR3 coding sequence is TGTGCCAGCTCACCATCAAGGGAGGGGAGCCCCCTCCACTTT. Translating it yields CASSPSREGSPLHF. The chain is built from TRBV18 and TRBJ1-6, with a tentative D call TRBD1 (5 bases). Trimming took off 2 bases at V and 13 bases at J, with 15 bases between the two ends. This CDR3 has 14 residues. Germline CDR1 KGHSH, CDR2 LQKENI. The complete variable domain, with remaining parts taken from reference TRBV18 and TRBJ1-6, reads NAGVMQNPRHLVRRRGQEARLRCSPMKGHSHVYWYRQLPEEGLKFMVYLQKENIIDESGMPKERFSAEFPKEGPSILRIQQVVRGDSAAYFCASSPSREGSPLHFGNGTRLTVT.

The J gene is TRBJ1-6, the V gene TRBV18; D unresolved. The CDR3 spans 12 residues. Per germline, CDR1 KGHSH and CDR2 LQKENI. V lost 5 bases and J lost 10, with 9 bases in between. For the CDR3, the DNA is TGTGCCAGCTCATCAGGAAACTCACCCCTCCACTTT. It yields the protein CASSSGNSPLHF. The full variable domain, rest sourced from reference TRBV18 and TRBJ1-6, is NAGVMQNPRHLVRRRGQEARLRCSPMKGHSHVYWYRQLPEEGLKFMVYLQKENIIDESGMPKERFSAEFPKEGPSILRIQQVVRGDSAAYFCASSSGNSPLHFGNGTRLTVT.

This CDR3 is CASSQDIGANVLTF. The CDR3 region has the DNA TGTGCCAGCAGCCAGGATATAGGGGCCAACGTCCTGACTTTC. V is TRBV9 and J is TRBJ2-6, with no clear D. Trimming removed 4 bases from V and 4 bases from J, with 9 bases in between. CDR1 and CDR2 from the germline V gene are SGDLS and YYNGEE. The CDR3 is 14 residues long.

This clone has only a few counts. The chain employs TRBV11-1 and TRBJ2-3, with D uncertain. The CDR3 length is 12 residues. Germline CDR1 and CDR2: SGHAT and FQDESV (reference sequence). V lost 5 bases, J lost 5 bases, and 8 bases lay in between. CDR3 DNA sequence: TGTGCCAGCAGCCTACCTCAAGATACGCAGTATTTT. This sequence encodes CASSLPQDTQYF.

The chain joins TRBV15 to TRBJ1-2; TRBD1 aligns across 8 bases. The ends lost 0 bases at V and 7 bases at J; junction bases unmatched: 7. Germline CDR1 LNHNV, CDR2 YYDKDF (reference sequence). The CDR3 sequence is 15 residues long. The CDR3 protein is CATSREQQGALGYTF. CDR3 sequence (DNA): TGTGCCACCAGCAGAGAACAGCAGGGGGCGCTTGGCTACACCTTC.

The chain is built from TRBV29-1 and TRBJ2-7; D perhaps matches TRBD2 (5 bases). Germline loops: CDR1 SQVTM, CDR2 ANQGSEA. The CDR3 extends over 15 amino acids. Trimming took 8 bases from V and 2 from J, leaving 22 bases between them. The CDR3 sequence: CSIRKSEGSPYEQYF. The CDR3 nucleotides read TGCAGCATCCGAAAGTCTGAAGGGAGTCCCTACGAGCAGTACTTC.

The chain carries TRBV5-1 and TRBJ2-7; 9 bases fit TRBD2. CDR3 size: 15 residues. CDR1 is SGHRS, CDR2 YFSETQ, per germline. V was clipped by 4 bases and J by 4 bases; unmatched bases: 9. The CDR3 DNA reads TGCGCCAGCAGCGAGACTAGCGGAATAAATTACGAGCAGTACTTC. Amino acid sequence: CASSETSGINYEQYF.

The CDR3 reads CATQGASGRITNEQFF. As DNA, the CDR3 is TGTGCAACCCAGGGGGCTAGCGGGAGGATAACGAATGAGCAGTTCTTC. V usage is TRBV7-2 and J usage is TRBJ2-1; 11 bases line up with TRBD2. Germline values: CDR1 SGHTA, CDR2 FQGNSA. The CDR3 spans 16 residues.